The clone carrying this TCR beta chain has just one count. Its antigen is currently unknown. The entry originates in a study of Ad26.COV2.S vaccination and SARS-CoV-2 variants. Study information: The donor participated in the COV1001 trial, in its Ad26.COV2.S arm. Ad26.COV2.S was injected intramuscularly once or twice, 56 days apart.

Study-level points and caveats: Breadth and depth estimates from TCRs may understate total T cell responses. The study found higher spike-specific TCR breadth in vaccine than placebo recipients.

Profiling relied on immunoSEQ multiplex PCR, and the TCRdb table lists in-frame clones only, not all of them. This sample carries about 320,000 clones, roughly 88% of them seen once, and the ten largest clones take about 5%. Noted treatment: around 19 received Ad26.COV2.S at low or high dose, single or two shots; about five received placebo; per-sample allocation not given. The samples were gathered on day 63 after the first injection of vaccine or placebo. This CDR3 spans 16 amino acids. Germline CDR1 is SEHNR and CDR2 is FQNEAQ (reference sequence). V lost 5 bases and J lost 0, with 16 bases in between.

The TCR was taken from a person between 18 and 65 years old who received the Ad26.COV2.S COVID-19 vaccine or a placebo. The chain couples TRBV7-9 to TRBJ1-1; tentatively, D is TRBD1 (5 bases). The sequencing used peripheral blood, collected in a trial of Ad26.COV2.S vaccine versus placebo. CDR3 coding DNA: TGTGCCAGCAGCCAAATCGGGGCATTGATGAACACTGAAGCTTTCTTT. Translated, it gives CASSQIGALMNTEAFF.